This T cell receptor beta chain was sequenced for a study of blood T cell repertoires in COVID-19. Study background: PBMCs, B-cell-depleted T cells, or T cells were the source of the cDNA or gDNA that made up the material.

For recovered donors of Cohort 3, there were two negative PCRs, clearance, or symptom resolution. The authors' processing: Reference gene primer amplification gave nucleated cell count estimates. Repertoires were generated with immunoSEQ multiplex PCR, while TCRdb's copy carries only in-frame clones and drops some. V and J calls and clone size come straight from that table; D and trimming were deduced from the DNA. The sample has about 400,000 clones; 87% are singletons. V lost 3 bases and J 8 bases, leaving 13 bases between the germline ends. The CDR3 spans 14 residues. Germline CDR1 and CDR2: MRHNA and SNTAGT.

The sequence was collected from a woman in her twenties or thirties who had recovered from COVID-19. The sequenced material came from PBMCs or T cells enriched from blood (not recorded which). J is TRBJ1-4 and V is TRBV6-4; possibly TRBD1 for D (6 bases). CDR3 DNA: TGTGCCAGCAGTGAGCGTCAGGGGCAAGAAAAACTGTTTTTT. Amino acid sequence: CASSERQGQEKLFF.